This is a list of T cell receptor beta chains from one sample in a study of CD8 T cells in Susac syndrome. TCRdb ran MiXCR on the immunoSEQ multiplex PCR reads and lists one entry per CDR3 protein. Of 170,000 or so distinct CDR3 sequences listed, around 94% are singletons. The sequenced sample was CD4+ T cells from PBMCs. These receptors all come from a human donor with Susac syndrome. CDR3s include the opening cysteine and the closing phenylalanine or tryptophan. Fields, in order: D gene, V gene, J gene, clone size, CDR3 protein, CDR3 DNA. D genes are given only for firm matches. The listing skips clone size in some rows; elsewhere it reads once, few, many or a size class.

D: .; V: TRBV6-6; J: TRBJ1-2; size: .; CDR3: CASSWSHGYTF; DNA: TGTGCCAGCAGCTGGTCACACGGCTACACCTTC
D: .; V: TRBV30; J: TRBJ1-2; size: .; CDR3: CAWRGWETVIGGYTF; DNA: TGTGCCTGGAGGGGATGGGAGACAGTTATTGGGGGCTACACCTTC
D: TRBD2; V: TRBV12-3/TRBV12-4; J: TRBJ2-1; size: .; CDR3: CASSSRLAGGPNEQFF; DNA: TGTGCCAGCAGTTCCCGGCTAGCGGGGGGGCCGAATGAGCAGTTCTTC
D: .; V: TRBV20-1; J: TRBJ2-3; size: .; CDR3: CSANKDTDTQYF; DNA: TGCAGTGCTAACAAGGACACAGATACGCAGTATTTT
D: TRBD2; V: TRBV4-2; J: TRBJ2-1; size: few; CDR3: CASSQELTSGGYEQFF; DNA: TGTGCCAGCAGCCAAGAATTGACTAGCGGGGGGTATGAGCAGTTCTTC
D: TRBD2; V: TRBV12-3/TRBV12-4; J: TRBJ2-3; size: .; CDR3: CASSLPGTSGTDTQYF; DNA: TGTGCCAGCAGTTTACCCGGGACTAGCGGCACAGATACGCAGTATTTT
D: .; V: TRBV7-3; J: TRBJ2-1; size: .; CDR3: CASSLTIVGAGLIF; DNA: TGTGCCAGCAGCTTAACTATTGTGGGCGCAGGGTTGATCTTC
D: .; V: TRBV3-1; J: TRBJ2-7; size: .; CDR3: CASSQDPGQLAEQYF; DNA: TGTGCCAGCAGCCAAGATCCAGGACAGCTCGCCGAGCAGTACTTC
D: .; V: TRBV7-9; J: TRBJ2-3; size: .; CDR3: CASSRAGVDTQYF; DNA: TGTGCCAGCAGCCGTGCAGGGGTAGATACGCAGTATTTT
D: TRBD1; V: TRBV20-1; J: TRBJ1-3; size: .; CDR3: CSAPRGQSRAGNTIYF; DNA: TGCAGTGCTCCTCGGGGACAGTCGAGGGCCGGAAACACCATATATTTT
D: .; V: TRBV4-3; J: TRBJ2-3; size: .; CDR3: CASSQDLTGAADTQYF; DNA: TGCGCCAGCAGCCAAGATTTGACGGGAGCGGCCGATACGCAGTATTTT
D: TRBD2; V: TRBV3-1; J: TRBJ2-3; size: .; CDR3: CASTGGLAVNTDTQYF; DNA: TGTGCCAGCACCGGGGGACTAGCGGTTAATACAGATACGCAGTATTTT
D: .; V: TRBV3-1; J: TRBJ1-1; size: few; CDR3: CASSRGTEAFF; DNA: TGTGCCAGTAGCAGGGGCACTGAAGCTTTCTTT
D: .; V: TRBV9; J: TRBJ1-2; size: .; CDR3: CASSATTAPRGYTF; DNA: TGTGCCAGCAGCGCTACTACCGCCCCGAGGGGCTACACCTTC
D: .; V: TRBV5-4; J: TRBJ2-3; size: once; CDR3: CASRKGPSTDTQYF; DNA: TGTGCCAGCAGGAAGGGGCCGTCTACAGATACGCAGTATTTT
D: TRBD2; V: TRBV9; J: TRBJ2-7; size: .; CDR3: CASTNPLGLAGDYEQYF; DNA: TGTGCCAGCACCAACCCCCTCGGACTAGCGGGGGACTACGAGCAGTACTTC
D: TRBD2; V: TRBV3-1; J: TRBJ2-5; size: .; CDR3: CASSQPLAGGGETQYF; DNA: TGTGCCAGCAGCCAACCTCTGGCGGGGGGCGGAGAGACCCAGTACTTC
D: TRBD1; V: TRBV27; J: TRBJ1-1; size: once; CDR3: CASSYRGGNTEAFF; DNA: TGTGCCAGCAGTTACAGGGGCGGGAACACTGAAGCTTTCTTT
D: .; V: TRBV7-2; J: TRBJ2-2; size: .; CDR3: CASSLEAVPGELFF; DNA: TGTGCCAGCAGCTTAGAGGCGGTTCCCGGGGAGCTGTTTTTT
D: .; V: TRBV28; J: TRBJ1-2; size: .; CDR3: CASVSSPGHNGYTF; DNA: TGTGCCAGCGTATCCTCCCCGGGGCACAATGGCTACACCTTC
D: .; V: TRBV7-2; J: TRBJ1-6; size: .; CDR3: CASSQLGQNSPLHF; DNA: TGTGCCAGCAGCCAACTTGGGCAGAATTCACCCCTCCACTTT
D: TRBD1; V: TRBV18; J: TRBJ1-2; size: .; CDR3: CASSPGTGTYNYGYTF; DNA: TGTGCCAGCTCACCGGGGACAGGGACCTATAACTATGGCTACACCTTC
D: .; V: TRBV12-3/TRBV12-4; J: TRBJ1-5; size: .; CDR3: CASSPRTFNQPQHF; DNA: TGTGCCAGCAGTCCCCGGACCTTTAATCAGCCCCAGCATTTT
D: .; V: TRBV30; J: TRBJ1-3; size: .; CDR3: CAWRDVGNTIYF; DNA: TGTGCCTGGCGGGACGTTGGAAACACCATATATTTT
D: .; V: TRBV6-2/TRBV6-3; J: TRBJ2-6; size: .; CDR3: CASSYSVSGANVLTF; DNA: TGTGCCAGCAGTTACTCTGTGTCTGGGGCCAACGTCCTGACTTTC
D: TRBD1; V: TRBV3-1; J: TRBJ2-7; size: .; CDR3: CASSQGQGDYEQYF; DNA: TGTGCCAGCAGCCAAGGACAGGGGGACTACGAGCAGTACTTC
D: TRBD2; V: TRBV14; J: TRBJ2-3; size: .; CDR3: CASSRLAGGTSTDTQYF; DNA: TGTGCCAGCAGCCGACTAGCGGGGGGAACTAGCACAGATACGCAGTATTTT
D: .; V: TRBV30; J: TRBJ1-1; size: .; CDR3: CAWMGSRNTEAFF; DNA: TGTGCCTGGATGGGGAGCCGGAACACTGAAGCTTTCTTT
D: TRBD1; V: TRBV5-1; J: TRBJ2-2; size: once; CDR3: CASSWSGTGSTGELFF; DNA: TGCGCCAGCAGCTGGTCCGGGACAGGGAGTACCGGGGAGCTGTTTTTT
D: .; V: TRBV28; J: TRBJ1-5; size: .; CDR3: CASRHRAYRSNQPQHF; DNA: TGTGCCAGCAGGCACAGGGCGTATAGGAGCAATCAGCCCCAGCATTTT
D: .; V: TRBV20-1; J: TRBJ1-1; size: .; CDR3: CSASRRRGNTEAFF; DNA: TGCAGTGCTAGTCGGCGCCGCGGAAACACTGAAGCTTTCTTT
D: TRBD2; V: TRBV28; J: TRBJ2-1; size: .; CDR3: CASSLPPREEPFF; DNA: TGTGCCAGCAGTTTGCCGCCGCGGGAGGAACCGTTCTTC